These 24 T cell receptor beta chains share one sample of origin, sequenced in a study of tumor and adjacent non-tumor tissue in lung cancer. No cell sorting was done before RNA was extracted from the tissue. A modified ARM-PCR protocol with three rounds of nested PCR amplified TCRbeta. In TCRdb, the multiplex PCR reads were re-called with MiXCR into one record per CDR3 protein. The sample records 84,000 or so distinct CDR3 sequences, 61% being singletons. The sequencing input was lung tumor tissue. Source of these receptors: a man in his 70s with non-small cell lung cancer.

The chain recombines TRBV11-2 with TRBJ2-2; D uncertain. The germline V gene encodes CDR1 SGHAT and CDR2 FQNNGV. The CDR3 length is 15 residues. CDR3 in amino acids: CPNSLLSGSTGELFF. The CDR3 coding sequence is TGTCCCAACAGCTTATTAAGTGGTAGCACCGGGGAGCTGTTTTTT.

This clonotype showed up just a few times. This may be a read error, as it is one base from a much larger clone. The chain combines TRBV29-1 with TRBJ2-7, with 9 nucleotides matching TRBD2. This CDR3 is 17 amino acids long. V dropped 3 bases and J dropped 4; count of bases not matched to a gene: 16. Per the germline V gene, CDR1 is SQVTM and CDR2 is ANQGSEA. The CDR3 is CSVEARGGGANIYEQYF. In nucleotides, the CDR3 is TGCAGCGTTGAGGCCCGGGGCGGGGGGGCCAACATATACGAGCAGTACTTC.

This clonotype was seen just once. A clone one base away is much larger, so this may be a read error. The V and J genes are TRBV28 and TRBJ1-1, with D hard to call. V shed 6 bases and J shed 7 bases, with 15 bases lying between them. This CDR3 comprises 13 residues. The germline V gene encodes CDR1 MDHEN and CDR2 SYDVKM. CDR3 amino acids: CASRWNWRDEAFF. The DNA of the CDR3 is TGTGCCAGCAGGTGGAACTGGAGGGATGAAGCTTTCTTT.

This clonotype was recorded a few times. This chain joins TRBV25-1 and TRBJ1-2; 8 bases agree with TRBD1. The germline V gene has CDR1 MGHDK and CDR2 SYGVNS. This CDR3 region has 15 residues. Trimming cost V 1 base and J 2 bases; bases outside gene matches: 3. The CDR3 loop is CASSELGTGNYGYTF. CDR3 nucleotides: TGTGCCAGCAGTGAATTGGGGACAGGAAACTATGGCTACACCTTC.

This clonotype was observed a single time. The chain joins TRBV29-1 to TRBJ2-3; TRBD1 might be the D (6 bases). CDR3 length: 16 residues. The germline V gene has CDR1 SQVTM and CDR2 ANQGSEA. V was cut by 3 bases and J by 6 bases, with 22 bases left in between. This chain's CDR3 is CSVDLPGHVEIDTQYF. In DNA form, the CDR3 reads TGCAGCGTTGATCTTCCGGGACATGTGGAAATCGATACGCAGTATTTT.

The rearrangement joins TRBV5-1 to TRBJ2-7, with TRBD1 as a possible D gene (5 bases). Germline V CDR1 and CDR2: SGHRS, YFSETQ. V lost 4 bases, J lost 5 bases, and 16 bases lay in between. The CDR3 runs 14 residues. The CDR3 reads CASSVRNRRDEQYF. CDR3 sequence (DNA): TGCGCCAGCAGCGTCCGGAACAGGCGCGACGAGCAGTACTTC. Full variable domain (rest looked up from reference TRBV5-1 and TRBJ2-7): KAGVTQTPRYLIKTRGQQVTLSCSPISGHRSVSWYQQTPGQGLQFLFEYFSETQRNKGNFPGRFSGRQFSNSRSEMNVSTLELGDSALYLCASSVRNRRDEQYFGPGTRLTVT.

The table lists this clonotype with many counts. The chain has TRBV30 and TRBJ2-1, with D perhaps TRBD2 (7 bases). CDR1 is GTSNPN and CDR2 is SVGIG in the germline V gene (reference sequence). Trimming took 5 bases from V and 9 from J, leaving 17 bases between them. There are 13 residues in the CDR3. CDR3 coding DNA: TGTGCCTGGGGGGAAGGGGGGGGGATTGAGCAGTTCTTC. Residues: CAWGEGGGIEQFF.

In regard to this clonotype: Since a much larger clone is just one base distant, this may be a read error. The chain has TRBV5-4 and TRBJ2-7, with 9 nucleotides matching TRBD1. Germline V gene lookup returns CDR1 SGHNT and CDR2 YYREEE (reference sequence). Trimming at V came to 7 bases and at J to 2 bases, leaving 10 bases not matched to a gene. There are 15 residues in the CDR3. The CDR3 is CASGSRQGDPYEQYF. CDR3 sequence (DNA): TGTGCCAGCGGCTCCCGACAGGGGGACCCCTACGAGCAGTACTTC.

Comment on this clonotype: The junction departs from germline at one end; a sequencing error may be responsible. V and J are TRBV28 and TRBJ2-2; no clear D. The germline gives CDR1 MDHEN, CDR2 SYDVKM. The CDR3 covers 13 residues. CDR3 bases: TGTGCCGGCGACTCGGTTAACACTGGGGAGCTGTTTTTT. As protein: CAGDSVNTGELFF.

This clonotype appeared many times. V gene TRBV29-1 combines with J gene TRBJ2-1, with D perhaps matching TRBD2 (6 bases). Trimming removed 8 bases at V and 11 bases at J, with 16 bases between. Looked up from germline, CDR1 is SQVTM and CDR2 is ANQGSEA. The length of the CDR3 is 11 residues. CDR3 loop: CSPEWGGKQFF. DNA of the CDR3: TGCAGCCCCGAATGGGGCGGGAAGCAGTTCTTC.

With regard to this clonotype: One junction end disagrees with the germline gene, perhaps due to a read error. The rearrangement links TRBV6-2 or TRBV6-3 to TRBJ1-5; 7 nucleotides match TRBD1. This CDR3 region has 15 residues. Per the germline V gene, CDR1 is MNHEY and CDR2 is SVGEGT. In nucleotides, the CDR3 is TGTGCCAATAGGACTGAACAGGGGAGCAATCAGCACCAGCATTTT. It is translated as CANRTEQGSNQHQHF.

This chain links TRBV20-1 with TRBJ2-3; 9 bases line up with TRBD2. Trimming removed 7 bases from V and 3 bases from J; junction bases left unmatched: 17. The CDR3 has 17 residues. Germline-derived CDR1 and CDR2 are DFQATT and SNEGSKA (reference sequence). The CDR3 reads CSVPTRSSGILTDTQYF. DNA for the CDR3: TGCAGTGTCCCCACGAGGTCTAGCGGGATACTAACAGATACGCAGTATTTT.

This clonotype was detected many times. The chain is built from TRBV12-3 or TRBV12-4 and TRBJ1-5, with 8 nucleotides matching TRBD1. The CDR3 spans 15 residues. With 5 bases clipped from V and 3 bases from J, the junction kept 6 bases outside the gene matches. The CDR3 spells CASSPGQGYNQPQHF. CDR3 coding DNA: TGTGCCAGCAGTCCCGGACAGGGATACAATCAGCCCCAGCATTTT.

This clonotype was recorded once. The junction differs from germline at one of its ends, possibly a read error. The chain employs TRBV25-1 and TRBJ2-5; 8 bases agree with TRBD2. Per germline, CDR1 MGHDK and CDR2 SYGVNS. The CDR3 totals 15 residues. The CDR3 coding sequence is TGTGCCAACAGTGAACGGTTAGCGGGACAAGAGATCCAGTACTTC. This encodes CANSERLAGQEIQYF.

Details on this clonotype: A read error is likely, as this CDR3 ends without the conserved phenylalanine or tryptophan. The chain has TRBV11-1 and TRBJ2-5; 9 positions match TRBD1. This CDR3 contains 15 residues. Germline CDR1 and CDR2: SGHAT and FQDESV (reference sequence). V dropped 7 bases and J dropped 5; count of bases not matched to a gene: 11. CDR3 sequence reads: CASNPRDRVSETQYS. The CDR3 coding sequence is TGTGCCAGCAACCCCCGGGACAGGGTTTCTGAGACCCAGTACTCC.

Notes on this clonotype: At one of its ends the junction is not consistent with the germline gene, which may arise from a read error. CDR3 residues: CASSPRVWGGSYGQYF. Written as DNA, the CDR3 is TGTGCCAGCAGCCCCCGAGTGTGGGGGGGGTCGTACGGGCAGTACTTC. The chain couples TRBV11-2 to TRBJ2-7; 7 bases match TRBD2. The germline V gene has CDR1 SGHAT and CDR2 FQNNGV. This CDR3 is 16 amino acids long.

A word on this clonotype: The germline gene is not matched at one end of the junction; a read error may be the cause. The rearrangement links TRBV11-2 to TRBJ2-2, with a weak D call TRBD2 (5 bases). The germline CDR1 and CDR2 sequences are SGHAT and FQNNGV. The CDR3 sequence is 15 residues long. The CDR3 bases are TGTGCCAGCAGCTTAGGGAACGCCAACACCGGGGAGCTGATTTTT. This encodes CASSLGNANTGELIF.

This clonotype is medium-sized within its sample. The V gene is TRBV12-3 or TRBV12-4, the J gene TRBJ2-3; a possible D gene is TRBD2 (5 bases). The V and J ends lost 4 bases and 4 bases respectively, with 6 bases between them. This CDR3 has 12 residues. The CDR3 loop is CASSWGADTQYF. In DNA, the CDR3 is TGTGCCAGCAGTTGGGGAGCAGATACGCAGTATTTT.

In the case of this clonotype: The junction shows a germline mismatch at one end, possibly a read error. V usage is TRBV7-9 and J usage is TRBJ2-6, with D possibly being TRBD1 or TRBD2 (5 bases each). Per the germline V gene, CDR1 is SEHNR and CDR2 is FQNEAQ (reference sequence). The CDR3 is 16 residues long. The CDR3 nucleotides read TGTGCCAGCAGCTCCCTCGCTACTAACGGGGCCAACGTCCTGGCTTTC. Encoded protein: CASSSLATNGANVLAF.

This chain links TRBV11-3 with TRBJ2-3; TRBD1 matches at 7 bases. Unmatched junction bases numbered 14, after V lost 9 bases and J lost 2 bases. Germline values: CDR1 SGHNT, CDR2 YENEEA. The CDR3 loop spans 16 amino acids. The CDR3 coding sequence is TGTGCCAGTAGCCCGGGACAGACAGAATACACAGATACGCAGTATTTT. Its protein is CASSPGQTEYTDTQYF.

This clonotype was detected ten times or more. V is TRBV4-1 and J is TRBJ2-4, with D possibly called TRBD1 or TRBD2 (5 bases each). The length of the CDR3 is 15 residues. CDR1 MGHRA and CDR2 YSYEKL come from the germline V gene. The V gene lost 4 bases and the J gene lost 0 bases, with 10 bases spanning the gap. CDR3 coding DNA: TGCGCCAGCAGCCGAATGGGGGAAGCCAAAAACATTCAGTACTTC. This gives the protein CASSRMGEAKNIQYF.

This clonotype was seen at least ten times. This chain uses TRBV28 with TRBJ2-1, with 7 bases aligning to TRBD2. V was clipped by 3 bases and J by 9 bases; unmatched bases: 8. The CDR3 is made up of 14 amino acids. Germline V gives CDR1 MDHEN, CDR2 SYDVKM. The CDR3: CASSLSTGGSEQFF. CDR3 bases: TGTGCCAGCAGTTTGTCCACGGGGGGATCTGAGCAGTTCTTC. Complete variable domain (other parts from reference TRBV28 and TRBJ2-1): DVKVTQSSRYLVKRTGEKVFLECVQDMDHENMFWYRQDPGLGLRLIYFSYDVKMKEKGDIPEGYSVSREKKERFSLILESASTNQTSMYLCASSLSTGGSEQFFGPGTRLTVL.

This clonotype was counted many times. The chain combines TRBV28 with TRBJ1-2, with 8 bases identical to TRBD1. This CDR3 region has 14 residues. Germline CDR1 and CDR2: MDHEN and SYDVKM. V was pared by 3 bases and J by 8 bases, with 8 bases of the junction left unmatched. CDR3 residues: CASSFGQGAQGYTF. The CDR3 DNA reads TGTGCCAGCAGTTTCGGTCAGGGGGCGCAAGGCTACACCTTC.

With regard to this clonotype: Given a much more abundant clone one base away, this may be a read error. The chain combines TRBV6-6 with TRBJ1-2; no firm D call. This CDR3 region has 13 residues. The germline V gene has CDR1 MNHNY and CDR2 SVGAGI (reference sequence). Here the CDR3 DNA reads TGTTCCAGCAGGACCGAGGCTAACTATGGCTACACCTTC. It codes for CSSRTEANYGYTF.